One sample yielded the 15 T cell receptor beta chains listed below, sequenced in a study of T cells in Graves' hyperthyroidism and ophthalmopathy. RNA transcripts gave rise to amplified TCR beta CDR3 regions. The HTBI primer set served for first-round RT-PCR of the TCR CDR3. MiXCR, applied by TCRdb to the multiplex PCR reads, yields one record per CDR3 protein. Among fewer than 450,000 distinct CDR3 sequences listed, about 14% were seen once. Sequencing was carried out using blood. These receptors all stem from a man aged 50-59 years with Graves' ophthalmopathy.

Of note for this clonotype: A clone one base away is much larger, so this may be a read error. The chain recombines TRBV11-1 with TRBJ2-3; D is uncertain. The CDR3 spans 12 residues. CDR1 is SGHAT and CDR2 is FQDESV in the germline V gene (reference sequence). Between the trimmed V and J ends, which lost 5 bases and 6 bases, there was a span of 9 bases. CDR3 sequence (DNA): TGTGCCAGCAGCGACTCGGCCGATACGCAGTATTTT. Its translation: CASSDSADTQYF.

The table lists this clonotype with many counts. The chain links TRBV27 to TRBJ2-7; 9 bases line up with TRBD2. CDR3 size: 15 residues. V gave up 5 bases and J gave up 6 bases; unmatched junction bases: 11. The V gene's germline CDR1 is MNHEY and CDR2 SMNVEV (reference sequence). CDR3: CASSPIAGVGGEQYF. The CDR3 DNA reads as TGTGCCAGCAGTCCGATAGCGGGAGTGGGGGGCGAGCAGTACTTC.

This clonotype was counted many times. The chain recombines TRBV3-1 with TRBJ1-2; D remains ambiguous. The germline CDR1 and CDR2 sequences are LGHDT and YNNKEL (reference sequence). This CDR3 contains 13 residues. The germline V and J ends were trimmed by 1 base and 6 bases, with 9 bases remaining between them. The CDR3 loop is CASSQAVGDGYTF. CDR3 bases: TGTGCCAGCAGCCAAGCGGTGGGAGATGGCTACACCTTC. Full variable domain (missing parts from reference TRBV3-1 and TRBJ1-2): DTAVSQTPKYLVTQMGNDKSIKCEQNLGHDTMYWYKQDSKKFLKIMFSYNNKELIINETVPNRFSPKSPDKAHLNLHINSLELGDSAVYFCASSQAVGDGYTFGSGTRLTVV.

The V call is TRBV11-2, the J call TRBJ1-1; the match to TRBD1 covers 11 bases. The germline V gene has CDR1 SGHAT and CDR2 FQNNGV. After removal of 7 bases from V and 0 bases from J, the junction contained 10 bases not matched to a gene. The CDR3 loop spans 17 amino acids. The CDR3 here is CASNTRWTGGLNTEAFF. DNA for the CDR3: TGTGCCAGCAACACTAGGTGGACAGGGGGCTTGAACACTGAAGCTTTCTTT.

The chain uses TRBV20-1 and TRBJ1-6; D might be TRBD1 (5 bases). The CDR3 covers 15 residues. Trimming cost V 4 bases and J 4 bases, with 14 bases left between them. CDR1 DFQATT and CDR2 SNEGSKA come from the germline V gene (reference sequence). In nucleotides, the CDR3 is TGCAGTGCTACGGACAAACTCGGTTATAATTCACCCCTCCACTTT. This codes for CSATDKLGYNSPLHF.

The rearrangement joins TRBV5-5 to TRBJ2-3; tentatively, D is TRBD2 (6 bases). Between the trimmed V and J ends, which lost 5 bases and 0 bases, there was a span of 19 bases. This CDR3 is 17 amino acids long. Germline CDR1 reads SGHKS; CDR2 reads YYEKEE (reference sequence). CDR3 residues: CASSYEYGGASTDTQYF. CDR3 in DNA: TGTGCCAGCAGTTACGAGTACGGGGGAGCTAGCACAGATACGCAGTATTTT.

The chain carries TRBV5-1 and TRBJ2-2; D ambiguous. Trimming stripped 0 bases from V and 9 bases from J, with 12 bases between. This CDR3 has 14 amino acids. Per the germline V gene, CDR1 is SGHRS and CDR2 is YFSETQ. In nucleotides, the CDR3 is TGCGCCAGCAGCTTGGTTGTGGCTTCCCGGGAGCTGTTTTTT. This translates into CASSLVVASRELFF.

This clonotype was seen a handful of times. The chain has TRBV20-1 and TRBJ2-7; D is possibly TRBD1 or TRBD2 (5 bases each). The ends were cut back, 7 bases at V and 3 bases at J, with 16 bases in the middle. The CDR3 consists of 13 residues. In germline, CDR1 is DFQATT, CDR2 SNEGSKA (reference sequence). The CDR3 protein is CSVGEGEVYEQYF. Here the CDR3 DNA reads TGCAGTGTGGGGGAAGGAGAGGTCTACGAGCAGTACTTC.

This clonotype was detected a few times. The V gene is TRBV10-3, the J gene TRBJ1-1; D gene uncertain. The CDR3 is 13 residues long. Germline CDR1 reads ENHRY; CDR2 reads SYGVKD. Deletions cut 8 bases from V and 0 bases from J, with 10 bases between. CDR3 nucleotide sequence: TGTGCCATCGTAGACGGATTGAACACTGAAGCTTTCTTT. As protein: CAIVDGLNTEAFF.

The chain is built from TRBV19 and TRBJ1-5; 12 nucleotides align to TRBD1. Trimming took 5 bases from V and 6 from J; bases not matched to a gene: 8. The length of the CDR3 is 16 residues. Germline V gene lookup returns CDR1 LNHDA and CDR2 SQIVND (reference sequence). CDR3 sequence (DNA): TGTGCCAGTAGTCGGGACAGGGGGCCGGGGAGTCAGCCCCAGCATTTT. It is translated as CASSRDRGPGSQPQHF.

This clonotype has only a few counts. This chain links TRBV7-9 with TRBJ1-2, with 12 bases lining up with TRBD1. Germline lookup yields CDR1 SEHNR and CDR2 FQNEAQ (reference sequence). The CDR3 loop spans 18 amino acids. Trimming cost V 2 bases and J 2 bases; bases outside gene matches: 9. For the CDR3, the DNA is TGTGCCAGCAGCTTAACCGGGACAGGGGGCGGGAAGAACTATGGCTACACCTTC. This codes for CASSLTGTGGGKNYGYTF.

The chain joins TRBV30 to TRBJ2-5, with D tentatively TRBD2 (6 bases). The V and J ends lost 0 bases and 5 bases respectively, with 10 bases between them. The CDR3 covers 13 residues. The germline V gene encodes CDR1 GTSNPN and CDR2 SVGIG (reference sequence). The CDR3 is CAWSVRRVETQYF. Here the CDR3 DNA reads TGTGCCTGGAGTGTACGGAGGGTTGAGACCCAGTACTTC.

This clonotype was picked up many times. V is TRBV20-1 and J is TRBJ2-5, with 9 bases identical to TRBD1. V was pared by 5 bases and J by 5 bases, with 6 bases of the junction left unmatched. This CDR3 contains 13 residues. The germline V gene has CDR1 DFQATT and CDR2 SNEGSKA (reference sequence). The CDR3 loop is CSASTGGVETQYF. The CDR3 DNA sequence: TGCAGTGCTTCTACAGGGGGCGTGGAGACCCAGTACTTC.

This clonotype was seen a few times. The genes are TRBV20-1 and TRBJ2-1; tentatively, D is TRBD1 (5 bases). Between the trimmed V and J ends, which lost 1 base and 12 bases, there was a span of 10 bases. This CDR3 spans 11 amino acids. Germline V gene data show CDR1 as DFQATT and CDR2 as SNEGSKA (reference sequence). This chain's CDR3 is CSARGDQGQFF. The CDR3 nucleotides are TGCAGTGCTAGAGGAGACCAGGGGCAGTTCTTC.

This clonotype was found many times. The gene calls are TRBV7-2 and TRBJ2-1; 7 bases agree with TRBD1. The CDR3 is 14 amino acids. After removal of 4 bases from V and 4 bases from J, the junction contained 4 bases not matched to a gene. CDR1 and CDR2 from the germline V gene are SGHTA and FQGNSA. The DNA of the CDR3 is TGTGCCAGCAGCTACGTACAGGGGTACAATGAGCAGTTCTTC. Translation gives CASSYVQGYNEQFF.